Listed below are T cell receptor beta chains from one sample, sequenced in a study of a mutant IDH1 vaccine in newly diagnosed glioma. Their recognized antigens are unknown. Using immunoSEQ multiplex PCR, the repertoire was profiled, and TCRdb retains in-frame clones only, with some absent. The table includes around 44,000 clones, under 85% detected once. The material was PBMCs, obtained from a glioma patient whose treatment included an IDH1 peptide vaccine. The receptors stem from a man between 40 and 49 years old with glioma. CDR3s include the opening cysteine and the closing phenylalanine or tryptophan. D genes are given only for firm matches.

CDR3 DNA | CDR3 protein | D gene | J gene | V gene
TGTGCCAGCAGCGCCGGGACACTCGGGGGCAATGAGCAGTTCTTC | CASSAGTLGGNEQFF | NA | TRBJ2-1 | TRBV9
TGTGCCAGCAGCTTGAACAGAAACACTGAAGCTTTCTTT | CASSLNRNTEAFF | NA | TRBJ1-1 | TRBV7-2
TGTGCCAGCAGCTTGATCCCCCGCCTAGCGGACCACAAAAACATTCAGTACTTC | CASSLIPRLADHKNIQYF | TRBD2 | TRBJ2-4 | TRBV5-4
TGTGCCACCCAAGAGATGCAGATAGGCAATGAGCAGTTCTTC | CATQEMQIGNEQFF | NA | TRBJ2-1 | TRBV15
TGTGCCAGCAGTGAACGTCAGGGGGGCCCCCTTTATGGCTACACCTTC | CASSERQGGPLYGYTF | TRBD1 | TRBJ1-2 | TRBV6-1
TGTGCCAGCAGCTTAGGGGGAGTCGTCTCGGCTGGCTACACCTTC | CASSLGGVVSAGYTF | NA | TRBJ1-2 | TRBV7-8
TGTGCCAGCAGCCCTAAGGGCGGGGGGACCTACGAGCAGTACTTC | CASSPKGGGTYEQYF | TRBD2 | TRBJ2-7 | TRBV7-3
TGTGCCAGCAGTGATTACAGTGTAGCCAAAAACATTCAGTACTTC | CASSDYSVAKNIQYF | NA | TRBJ2-4 | TRBV6-1
TGCAGCGTCACCCCCCCCACTAGCGGGAGTTACAATGAGCAGTTCTTC | CSVTPPTSGSYNEQFF | TRBD2 | TRBJ2-1 | TRBV29-1
TGTGCCAGCAGCTTAGCGTTGGACAGGGGTATTGGTAACACTGAAGCTTTCTTT | CASSLALDRGIGNTEAFF | TRBD1 | TRBJ1-1 | TRBV7-9
TGTGCCAGCAGGGGACAGGGGGATGGGACCCAGTACTTC | CASRGQGDGTQYF | TRBD1 | TRBJ2-5 | TRBV9